These 9 T cell receptor beta chains were sequenced from one sample in a study of vaccination and CD4 T cells after COVID-19. As for treatment: approximately 9-day PBMC culture with coronavirus spike peptide pools or control peptides (ViraFEST assay). Cultured CD4+ T cell DNA was sequenced using the Oncomine TCR Beta short-read assay. TCRdb re-called the PCR reads with MiXCR, one entry per CDR3 protein. The table includes about 18,000 distinct CDR3 sequences, around 30% detected once. These receptors lack a known antigen. Material for sequencing was cultured CD4+ T cells from blood. The receptors shown here come from a human donor with COVID-19.

This clonotype was recorded once. The V gene is TRBV18, the J gene TRBJ1-6; D perhaps matches TRBD1 (6 bases). Trimming shortened V by 2 bases and J by 18 bases, and 26 bases separated the two germline ends. Germline V gene sequence: CDR1 KGHSH, CDR2 LQKENI. The CDR3 has 16 residues. In DNA, the CDR3 is TGTGCCAGCTCACCATTAATAAGAACAGGGCCAGGGGCGACCCACTTT. Translating gives CASSPLIRTGPGATHF.

This clonotype showed up just a few times. The chain combines TRBV6-5 with TRBJ1-2; D is unresolved. V dropped 1 base and J dropped 3 bases, with 12 bases sitting between them. Looked up from germline, CDR1 is MNHEY and CDR2 is SVGAGI. This CDR3 is 15 amino acids long. In DNA, the CDR3 is TGTGCCAGCAGTTACTTCCAAGGAGCAGACTATGGCTACACCTTC. Translated: CASSYFQGADYGYTF.

The sample holds a few counts of this clonotype. The chain links TRBV20-1 to TRBJ1-2; TRBD1 agrees at 11 bases. Losses at the gene ends were 4 bases for V and 4 bases for J; bases not matched to a gene: 8. The CDR3 length is 15 residues. Germline CDR1 DFQATT, CDR2 SNEGSKA (reference sequence). The CDR3 is CSAKPPGQGVYGYTF. The CDR3 nucleotides read TGCAGTGCTAAGCCTCCGGGACAGGGGGTCTATGGCTACACCTTC.

V gene TRBV6-2 or TRBV6-3 combines with J gene TRBJ2-3; 7 positions agree with TRBD2. Germline V lookup: CDR1 MNHEY, CDR2 SVGEGT. The CDR3 is made up of 17 amino acids. Unmatched junction bases numbered 13, after V lost 5 bases and J lost 2 bases. CDR3 in DNA: TGTGCCAGCAGTCGCCCGGTTTCGCGGGAGACCACAGATACGCAGTATTTT. It translates to CASSRPVSRETTDTQYF.

This sequence joins TRBV11-3 and TRBJ2-3; maybe TRBD2 (7 bases). The CDR3 consists of 14 residues. Germline V CDR1 and CDR2: SGHNT, YENEEA. Trimming shortened V by 3 bases and J by 6 bases, and 13 bases separated the two germline ends. CDR3 sequence: CASSFGGGRDTQYF. In DNA, the CDR3 is TGTGCCAGCAGCTTTGGGGGGGGCAGGGATACGCAGTATTTT. The complete variable domain, with remaining parts taken from reference TRBV11-3 and TRBJ2-3, reads EAGVVQSPRYKIIEKKQPVAFWCNPISGHNTLYWYLQNLGQGPELLIRYENEEAVDDSQLPKDRFSAERLKGVDSTLKIQPAELGDSAVYLCASSFGGGRDTQYFGPGTRLTVL.

Regarding this clonotype: The conserved final phenylalanine or tryptophan is absent from the CDR3, which likely points to a read error. This chain joins TRBV20-1 and TRBJ2-3, with a weak D call TRBD1 (6 bases). This CDR3 has 15 amino acids. CDR1 and CDR2 (germline): DFQATT, SNEGSKA (reference sequence). V was cut by 4 bases and J by 2 bases, with 16 bases left in between. This CDR3 is CSATHRVGPTDTQYS. The CDR3 DNA reads as TGCAGTGCTACACACAGGGTTGGCCCCACAGATACGCAGTATTCT.

This clonotype was detected a few times. This chain uses TRBV15 with TRBJ1-3; no clear D. CDR3 length equals 15 residues. V dropped 6 bases and J dropped 0 bases, with 12 bases sitting between them. Germline V gene lookup returns CDR1 LNHNV and CDR2 YYDKDF (reference sequence). The CDR3 region has the DNA TGTGCCACCAGTCAAGACCACAACTCTGGAAACACCATATATTTT. Translated, it gives CATSQDHNSGNTIYF.

The chain is built from TRBV5-4 and TRBJ1-6, with D possibly being TRBD1 (6 bases). Trimming pared 0 bases from V and 11 bases from J, leaving 18 bases between. Germline V gene data show CDR1 as SGHNT and CDR2 as YYREEE (reference sequence). The length of the CDR3 is 16 residues. CDR3 in amino acids: CASSLGGGGRTPPLHF. CDR3 bases: TGTGCCAGCAGCTTGGGAGGGGGGGGCAGGACCCCACCCCTCCACTTT.

The chain carries TRBV28 and TRBJ1-1; D ambiguous. The CDR3 runs 14 residues. The germline CDR1 and CDR2 sequences are MDHEN and SYDVKM. Trimming stripped 4 bases from V and 2 bases from J, with 11 bases between. The CDR3 protein is CASSSYDKNTEAFF. In DNA form, the CDR3 reads TGTGCCAGCAGTTCCTATGACAAAAACACTGAAGCTTTCTTT.